What follows is one TCR beta chain and its context. Antigen: not known. In preparing the TRB cDNA libraries, 5' RACE with UMI labels was used. TCRdb re-called the 5' RACE reads; one entry per CDR3 protein, DNA not given. The sample shows about 6,000 distinct CDR3 sequences, and under 1.5% sits with its ten largest clones. These data are taken from a study of CXCR3-negative and CXCR3-positive naive CD8 T cells. Study findings and constraints: High diversity, comparable across both naive subsets, contrasted with much lower diversity in memory CD8+ cells.

CDR1 is SQVTM and CDR2 is ANQGSEA in the germline V gene. The CDR3 has 12 amino acids. Naive CD8+ T cells showed CD45RO-CCR7+CD27+CD95-. The TCR was taken from a human donor in good health. Some clones in this sample may be carry-over from other donors' samples. Sequenced material: naive CXCR3- CD8+ T cells from blood. Subset defined: CD45RO-CCR7+CD27+CD95- naive CD8+ T cells lacking CXCR3 (TNR3-). The chain carries TRBV29-1 and TRBJ1-2; TCRdb's D call, TRBD1, is unchecked because there is no DNA. CDR3 amino acids: CSVEEDRECYTF.